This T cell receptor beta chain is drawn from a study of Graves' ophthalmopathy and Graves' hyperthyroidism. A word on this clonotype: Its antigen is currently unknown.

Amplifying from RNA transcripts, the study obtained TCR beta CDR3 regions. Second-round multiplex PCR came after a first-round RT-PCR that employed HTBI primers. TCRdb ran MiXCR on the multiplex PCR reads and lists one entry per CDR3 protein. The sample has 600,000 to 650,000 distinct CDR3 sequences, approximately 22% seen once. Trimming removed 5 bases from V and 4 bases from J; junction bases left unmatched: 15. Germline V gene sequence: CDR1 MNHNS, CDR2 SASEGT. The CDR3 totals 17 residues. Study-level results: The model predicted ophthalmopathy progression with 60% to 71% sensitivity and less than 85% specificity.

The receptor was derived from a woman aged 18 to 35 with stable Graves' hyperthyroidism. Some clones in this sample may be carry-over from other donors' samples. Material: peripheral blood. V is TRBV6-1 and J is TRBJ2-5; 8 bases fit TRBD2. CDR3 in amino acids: CASSIGTPGGGIETQYF. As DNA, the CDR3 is TGTGCCAGCAGTATAGGGACACCCGGGGGGGGGATAGAGACCCAGTACTTC.